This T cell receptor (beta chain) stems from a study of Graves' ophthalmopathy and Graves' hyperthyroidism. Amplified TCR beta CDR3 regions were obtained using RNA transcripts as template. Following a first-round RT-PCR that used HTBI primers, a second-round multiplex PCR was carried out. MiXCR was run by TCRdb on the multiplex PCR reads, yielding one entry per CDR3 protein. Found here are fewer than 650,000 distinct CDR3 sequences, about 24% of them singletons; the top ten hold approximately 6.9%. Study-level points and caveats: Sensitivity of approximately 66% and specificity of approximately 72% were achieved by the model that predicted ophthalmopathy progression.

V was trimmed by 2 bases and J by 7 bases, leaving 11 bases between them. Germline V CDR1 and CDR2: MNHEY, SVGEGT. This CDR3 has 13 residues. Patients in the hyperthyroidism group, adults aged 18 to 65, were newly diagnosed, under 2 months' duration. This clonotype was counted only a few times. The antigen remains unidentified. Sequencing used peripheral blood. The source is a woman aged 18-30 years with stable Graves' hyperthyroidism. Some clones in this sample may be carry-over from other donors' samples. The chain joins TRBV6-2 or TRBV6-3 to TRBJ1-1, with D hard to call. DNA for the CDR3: TGTGCCAGCAGTTACCCGACCCGCCTTGAAGCTTTCTTT. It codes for CASSYPTRLEAFF.